Shown below are 29 T cell receptor beta chains from a single sample sequenced in a study of breast tumors, draining lymph nodes, adjacent tissues. Each CDR3 protein is one row after TCRdb ran MiXCR on the multiplex PCR reads. The repertoire holds 13,000 or so distinct CDR3 sequences, with roughly half as singletons. Specimen: tumor-adjacent breast tissue. All receptors come from a female donor with breast cancer. Some clones in this sample may be carry-over from other donors' samples.

V gene TRBV2 combines with J gene TRBJ2-7; 14 bases agree with TRBD2. The germline gives CDR1 SNHLY, CDR2 FYNNEI. V shed 6 bases and J 5 bases; nucleotides not matched to a gene: 12. The CDR3 runs 17 residues. CDR3 amino acids: CASSRERTSGRSDEQYF. The CDR3 DNA is TGTGCCAGCAGCCGGGAACGGACTAGCGGGAGGTCTGACGAGCAGTACTTC.

V is TRBV4-1 and J is TRBJ2-3, with 7 bases identical to TRBD2. This CDR3 has 14 residues. J was trimmed by 4 bases and V by 2 bases; bases with no gene match: 3. CDR1 is MGHRA, CDR2 YSYEKL, per germline. In DNA form, the CDR3 reads TGCGCCAGCAGCCAATGGCTAGCGGCAGATACGCAGTATTTT. Protein product: CASSQWLAADTQYF.

This clonotype was seen a handful of times. The V gene is TRBV6-1, the J gene TRBJ2-7; 7 bases match TRBD2. From germline, CDR1 is MNHNS and CDR2 SASEGT. The CDR3 loop spans 13 amino acids. V gave up 4 bases and J gave up 3 bases; unmatched junction bases: 3. This CDR3 is CASSAGGGYEQYF. The CDR3 region has the DNA TGTGCCAGCAGTGCCGGCGGGGGCTACGAGCAGTACTTC.

The table lists this clonotype with many counts. The CDR3 DNA reads as TGTGCCAGTAGTATTAAACCACAAGAGACCCAGTACTTC. It translates to CASSIKPQETQYF. This rearrangement joins TRBV19 to TRBJ2-5; D gene ambiguous. V lost 3 bases, J lost 2 bases, and 7 bases lay in between. This CDR3 spans 13 amino acids. CDR1 is LNHDA, CDR2 SQIVND, per germline (reference sequence).

As for this clonotype: No DNA is shown, since the ends of the CDR3 on it are uncertain; the CDR3 is the one TCRdb lists. The V and J genes are TRBV28 and TRBJ2-5; TRBD2 is the table's D call, not checked against the DNA. CDR1 is MDHEN and CDR2 is SYDVKM in the germline V gene. The CDR3 is 21 amino acids long, termini counted. This chain's CDR3 is CASSTGTRDEKLFFGSGTQYF.

Ten or more counts support this clonotype. A much larger clone is a single base away; this may be a read error. The chain couples TRBV12-3 or TRBV12-4 to TRBJ1-5; D is ambiguous. The CDR3 has 13 amino acids. Trimming removed 6 bases at V and 4 bases at J, with 10 bases between. CDR3 in amino acids: CASSHRINQPQHF. Here the CDR3 DNA reads TGTGCCAGCAGCCACCGTATTAATCAGCCCCAGCATTTT.

A single count supports this clonotype. This rearrangement joins TRBV20-1 to TRBJ2-3, with TRBD2 matching over 13 bases. CDR3 size: 15 residues. Germline loops: CDR1 DFQATT, CDR2 SNEGSKA (reference sequence). J lost 4 bases, V lost 5 bases, and 6 bases had no gene match. The CDR3 here is CSASGTSGASDTQYF. DNA of the CDR3: TGCAGTGCTTCCGGGACTAGCGGGGCATCAGATACGCAGTATTTT.

The chain is built from TRBV28 and TRBJ2-7; D unclear. Germline V gene lookup returns CDR1 MDHEN and CDR2 SYDVKM. V dropped 3 bases and J dropped 3 bases, with 18 bases sitting between them. The CDR3 has 16 amino acids. The CDR3 is CASSLWFSGQNYEQYF. The CDR3, as DNA: TGTGCCAGCAGTTTGTGGTTTTCGGGCCAGAACTACGAGCAGTACTTC.

This chain connects TRBV20-1 to TRBJ1-3; D gene uncertain. Germline loops: CDR1 DFQATT, CDR2 SNEGSKA (reference sequence). V gave up 6 bases and J gave up 4 bases, with 13 bases separating them. The CDR3 contains 13 residues. The CDR3 DNA reads as TGCAGTGCCCCGGTGGTTCCCGGAAACACCATATATTTT. This gives the protein CSAPVVPGNTIYF.

J is TRBJ2-1 and V is TRBV4-2; possibly TRBD1 for D (6 bases). The V end lost 1 base, the J end lost 5 bases, and 9 bases lay between the germline ends. Germline values: CDR1 LGHNA, CDR2 YNFKEQ. CDR3 length: 14 amino acids. CDR3 in amino acids: CASSQVDRNNEQFF. The CDR3 DNA reads TGTGCCAGCAGCCAAGTGGACAGAAACAATGAGCAGTTCTTC.

Note on this clonotype: The junction does not match germline at one end; this may be a read error. This chain links TRBV20-1 with TRBJ2-6; D possibly corresponds to TRBD1 (6 bases). The CDR3 consists of 13 residues. Germline values: CDR1 DFQATT, CDR2 SNEGSKA (reference sequence). CDR3 region: CSARDLGANALTF. For the CDR3, the DNA is TGCAGTGCTAGAGACCTGGGGGCCAACGCCCTGACTTTC.

As to this clonotype: A read error may be the cause here, since a much bigger clone is one base away. V usage is TRBV7-3 and J usage is TRBJ2-3; unclear D gene. Germline-derived CDR1 and CDR2 are SGHTA and FQGTGA. This CDR3 is built from 13 residues. The CDR3 region has the DNA TGTGCCAGCAGCTTATTCACGGCAGATACGCGGTATTTT. Residues: CASSLFTADTRYF.

This clonotype has a count of ten or more. The rearrangement links TRBV9 to TRBJ2-7; 9 bases line up with TRBD1. The CDR3 extends over 13 amino acids. J was trimmed by 2 bases and V by 3 bases; bases with no gene match: 0. From germline, CDR1 is SGDLS and CDR2 YYNGEE. The CDR3 spells CASSGQGAYEQYF. The CDR3 bases are TGTGCCAGCAGCGGACAGGGGGCCTACGAGCAGTACTTC.

This clonotype was recorded many times. This sequence may be a read error, since a much larger clone differs from it by one base. This chain connects TRBV20-1 to TRBJ2-1; 10 bases match TRBD2. In germline, CDR1 is DFQATT, CDR2 SNEGSKA (reference sequence). Trimming cost V 5 bases and J 8 bases; bases outside gene matches: 12. This CDR3 region has 15 residues. The CDR3 here is CSAGRSSGRAYEQFF. CDR3 in DNA: TGCAGTGCTGGGCGTTCTAGCGGGAGAGCGTATGAGCAGTTCTTC.

This clonotype came up many times. The CDR3 here is CASSPQGAGNQPQHF. The CDR3 DNA follows: TGTGCCAGCAGTCCCCAGGGGGCCGGGAATCAGCCCCAGCATTTT. This chain uses TRBV12-3 or TRBV12-4 with TRBJ1-5, with TRBD1 identical over 8 bases. The trim removed 5 bases at V and 4 bases at J, leaving 7 bases unmatched. This CDR3 comprises 15 residues.

This clonotype has more than one count but fewer than ten. V usage is TRBV7-3 and J usage is TRBJ2-3; 11 nucleotides agree with TRBD2. CDR3 size: 15 residues. In germline, CDR1 is SGHTA, CDR2 FQGTGA. Trimming at V came to 6 bases and at J to 5 bases, leaving 7 bases not matched to a gene. The CDR3 coding sequence is TGTGCCAGCAGTCTTAGCGGGGGGGCGGTAGATACGCAGTATTTT. It specifies CASSLSGGAVDTQYF.

This clonotype was detected many times. The V and J genes are TRBV20-1 and TRBJ2-2; D possibly corresponds to TRBD2 (6 bases). This CDR3 contains 16 residues. V shed 4 bases and J shed 4 bases, with 19 bases lying between them. Per germline, CDR1 DFQATT and CDR2 SNEGSKA (reference sequence). The CDR3 here is CSATLDFSGATGELFF. The CDR3 DNA is TGCAGTGCTACCCTCGATTTTAGCGGAGCCACCGGGGAGCTGTTTTTT.

The chain employs TRBV5-1 and TRBJ2-7; maybe TRBD2 (5 bases). The CDR3 length is 14 residues. The V gene's germline CDR1 is SGHRS and CDR2 YFSETQ. Trimming cost V 4 bases and J 5 bases, with 16 bases left between them. CDR3 bases: TGCGCCAGCAGCCTCGGGAAGGGCAGCCACGAGCAGTACTTC. The encoded protein is CASSLGKGSHEQYF.

This clonotype showed up many times. This chain connects TRBV3-1 to TRBJ2-7; no clear D. This CDR3 comprises 11 residues. Trimming removed 1 base at V and 7 bases at J, with 5 bases between. Germline assignment: CDR1 LGHDT and CDR2 YNNKEL (reference sequence). The CDR3 nucleotides are TGTGCCAGCAGCCAAGGCCTAGAGCAGTACTTC. This translates into CASSQGLEQYF.

The rearrangement joins TRBV7-2 to TRBJ1-6; D is possibly TRBD1 (6 bases). This CDR3 comprises 17 residues. Per germline, CDR1 SGHTA and CDR2 FQGNSA. Deletions cut 8 bases from V and 5 bases from J, with 22 bases between. The DNA of the CDR3 is TGTGCCAGCGGAACAGGGTTAGGGGACACCGATAATTCACCCCTCCACTTT. It encodes CASGTGLGDTDNSPLHF.

J is TRBJ2-7 and V is TRBV7-9; 8 bases are a match to TRBD1. V was pared by 4 bases and J by 5 bases, with 7 bases of the junction left unmatched. Germline-derived CDR1 and CDR2 are SEHNR and FQNEAQ (reference sequence). The CDR3 contains 14 residues. In DNA form, the CDR3 reads TGTGCCAGCAGCTCGGACAGGGATATTAACGAGCAGTACTTC. Protein: CASSSDRDINEQYF.

This clonotype was seen a handful of times. The V and J genes are TRBV29-1 and TRBJ1-2; D gene uncertain. CDR1 and CDR2 from the germline V gene are SQVTM and ANQGSEA. Trimming shortened V by 0 bases and J by 0 bases, and 8 bases separated the two germline ends. The length of the CDR3 is 14 residues. The CDR3 protein is CSVEDRVTNYGYTF. DNA of the CDR3: TGCAGCGTTGAAGATCGGGTTACTAACTATGGCTACACCTTC.

This clonotype came up a few times. This rearrangement joins TRBV7-9 to TRBJ2-5; the match to TRBD2 covers 12 bases. This CDR3 is built from 15 residues. CDR1 SEHNR and CDR2 FQNEAQ come from the germline V gene (reference sequence). V shed 4 bases, J shed 5 bases, and the junction held 5 bases outside the gene matches. In nucleotides, the CDR3 is TGTGCCAGCAGCTCTCTAGCGGGAGGGCGTGAGACCCAGTACTTC. Protein: CASSSLAGGRETQYF.

The chain recombines TRBV5-1 with TRBJ2-7; D remains ambiguous. The V gene lost 4 bases and the J gene lost 3 bases, with 11 bases spanning the gap. Germline CDR1 SGHRS, CDR2 YFSETQ. The CDR3 covers 13 residues. CDR3 residues: CASSPSGGYEQYF. The CDR3 region has the DNA TGCGCCAGCAGCCCCTCGGGCGGCTACGAGCAGTACTTC.

This clonotype was detected only once. This chain uses TRBV15 with TRBJ2-1; 15 bases map to TRBD2. J gave up 6 bases and V 2 bases, and 5 bases lay outside the gene matches. This CDR3 has 17 residues. Germline CDR1 is LNHNV and CDR2 is YYDKDF (reference sequence). CDR3 DNA: TGTGCCACCAGCAGACCGGGACTAGCGGGAGGAAGCAATGAGCAGTTCTTC. Protein: CATSRPGLAGGSNEQFF.

This clonotype has ten or more counts. J is TRBJ2-6 and V is TRBV15; D gene uncertain. The V end lost 0 bases, the J end lost 0 bases, and 9 bases lay between the germline ends. Germline assignment: CDR1 LNHNV and CDR2 YYDKDF (reference sequence). This CDR3 is built from 17 residues. The CDR3 region is CATSRDYWNSGANVLTF. CDR3 coding DNA: TGTGCCACCAGCAGAGATTATTGGAACTCTGGGGCCAACGTCCTGACTTTC.

Many counts were recorded for this clonotype. This chain joins TRBV20-1 and TRBJ2-7; maybe TRBD1 (6 bases). Germline V gene sequence: CDR1 DFQATT, CDR2 SNEGSKA (reference sequence). This CDR3 spans 12 amino acids. Trimming pared 4 bases from V and 2 bases from J, leaving 9 bases between. The CDR3 loop reads CSANRQAYEQYF. The DNA for the CDR3 is TGCAGTGCTAACCGACAGGCCTACGAGCAGTACTTC.

This clonotype was picked up many times. The gene calls are TRBV29-1 and TRBJ2-1; the match to TRBD2 covers 8 bases. Germline V lookup: CDR1 SQVTM, CDR2 ANQGSEA. V trimming: 4 bases; J trimming: 7 bases; junction bases outside the gene matches: 6. The CDR3 is 13 amino acids. The CDR3 sequence is CSVGEAGVNEQFF. The CDR3 coding sequence is TGCAGCGTTGGAGAAGCGGGAGTTAATGAGCAGTTCTTC.

The gene calls are TRBV7-9 and TRBJ2-3, with no clear D. V was trimmed by 5 bases and J by 2 bases, leaving 23 bases between them. Germline values: CDR1 SEHNR, CDR2 FQNEAQ (reference sequence). CDR3 length equals 18 residues. CDR3 protein: CASSIGAGRLGTTDTQYF. The CDR3 nucleotides read TGTGCCAGCAGCATCGGTGCCGGGCGGTTAGGCACCACAGATACGCAGTATTTT. The full variable domain, its missing parts supplied by reference TRBV7-9 and TRBJ2-3, is DTGVSQNPRHKITKRGQNVTFRCDPISEHNRLYWYRQTLGQGPEFLTYFQNEAQLEKSRLLSDRFSAERPKGSFSTLEIQRTEQGDSAMYLCASSIGAGRLGTTDTQYFGPGTRLTVL.